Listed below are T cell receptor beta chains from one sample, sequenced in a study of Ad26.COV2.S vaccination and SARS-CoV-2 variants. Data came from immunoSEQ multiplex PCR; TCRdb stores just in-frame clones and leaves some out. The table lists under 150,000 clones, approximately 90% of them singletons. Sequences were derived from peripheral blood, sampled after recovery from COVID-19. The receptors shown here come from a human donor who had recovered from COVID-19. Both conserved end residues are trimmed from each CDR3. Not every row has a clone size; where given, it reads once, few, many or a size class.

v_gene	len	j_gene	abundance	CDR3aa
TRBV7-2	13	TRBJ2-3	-	ASSLRGTSTDTQY
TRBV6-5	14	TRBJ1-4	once	ASSYYLGGEEEKLF
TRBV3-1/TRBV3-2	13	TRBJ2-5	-	ASSQAGTSKETQY
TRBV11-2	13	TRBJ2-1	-	ASSLLGPAGDEQF
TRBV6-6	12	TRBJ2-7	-	ASSLDRGLYEQY
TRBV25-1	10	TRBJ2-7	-	ASSPGANEQY
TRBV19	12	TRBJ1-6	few	ASSWVRGDSPLH
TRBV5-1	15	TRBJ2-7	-	ASSGGVDRHETYEQY
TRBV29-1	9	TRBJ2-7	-	SVAGSYEQY
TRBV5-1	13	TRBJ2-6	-	ASTLTSAGANVLT
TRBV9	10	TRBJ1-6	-	ASSVDGSALH
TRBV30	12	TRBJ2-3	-	AWSFGSSGDTQY
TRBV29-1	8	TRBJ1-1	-	SVEDTEAF
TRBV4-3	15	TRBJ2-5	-	ASSQDGTEGPPETQY
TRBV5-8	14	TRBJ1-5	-	ASSLGGGIGNQPQH
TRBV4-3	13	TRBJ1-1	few	ASSHNIVGGRQAF
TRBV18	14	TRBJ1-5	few	ASSPSRGVGNQPQH
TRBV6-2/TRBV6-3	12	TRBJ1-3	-	ASCRAGTGNTIY
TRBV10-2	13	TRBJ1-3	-	ASSESDFSGNTIY
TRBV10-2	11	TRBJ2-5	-	ASSFGRQETQY